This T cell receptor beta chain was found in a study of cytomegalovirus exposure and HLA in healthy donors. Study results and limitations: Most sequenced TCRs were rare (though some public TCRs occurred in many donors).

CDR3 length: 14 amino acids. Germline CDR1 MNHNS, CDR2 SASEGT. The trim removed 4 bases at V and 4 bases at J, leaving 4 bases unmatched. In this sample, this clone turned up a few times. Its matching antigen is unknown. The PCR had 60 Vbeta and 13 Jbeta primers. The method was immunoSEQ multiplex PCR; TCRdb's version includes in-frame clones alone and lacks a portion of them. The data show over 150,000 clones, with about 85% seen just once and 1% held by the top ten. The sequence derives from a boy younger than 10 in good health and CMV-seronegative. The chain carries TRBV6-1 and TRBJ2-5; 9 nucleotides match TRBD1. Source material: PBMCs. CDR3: CASSGRTGVETQYF. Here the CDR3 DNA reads TGTGCCAGCAGTGGGCGGACAGGGGTAGAGACCCAGTACTTC.